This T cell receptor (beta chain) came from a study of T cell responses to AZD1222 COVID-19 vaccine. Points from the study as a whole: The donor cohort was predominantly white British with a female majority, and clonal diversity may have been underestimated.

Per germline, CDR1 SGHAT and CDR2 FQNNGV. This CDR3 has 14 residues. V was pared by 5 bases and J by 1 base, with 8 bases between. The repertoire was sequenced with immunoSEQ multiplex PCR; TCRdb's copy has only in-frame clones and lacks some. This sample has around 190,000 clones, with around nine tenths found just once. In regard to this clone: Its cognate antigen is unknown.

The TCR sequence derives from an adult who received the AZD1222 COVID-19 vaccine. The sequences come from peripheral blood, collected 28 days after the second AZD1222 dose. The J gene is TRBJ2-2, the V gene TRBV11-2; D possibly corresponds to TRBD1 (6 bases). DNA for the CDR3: TGTGCCAGCAGCCTGGACAGGAACACCGGGGAGCTGTTTTTT. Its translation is CASSLDRNTGELFF. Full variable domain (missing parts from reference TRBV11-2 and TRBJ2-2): EAGVAQSPRYKIIEKRQSVAFWCNPISGHATLYWYQQILGQGPKLLIQFQNNGVVDDSQLPKDRFSAERLKGVDSTLKIQPAKLEDSAVYLCASSLDRNTGELFFGEGSRLTVL.